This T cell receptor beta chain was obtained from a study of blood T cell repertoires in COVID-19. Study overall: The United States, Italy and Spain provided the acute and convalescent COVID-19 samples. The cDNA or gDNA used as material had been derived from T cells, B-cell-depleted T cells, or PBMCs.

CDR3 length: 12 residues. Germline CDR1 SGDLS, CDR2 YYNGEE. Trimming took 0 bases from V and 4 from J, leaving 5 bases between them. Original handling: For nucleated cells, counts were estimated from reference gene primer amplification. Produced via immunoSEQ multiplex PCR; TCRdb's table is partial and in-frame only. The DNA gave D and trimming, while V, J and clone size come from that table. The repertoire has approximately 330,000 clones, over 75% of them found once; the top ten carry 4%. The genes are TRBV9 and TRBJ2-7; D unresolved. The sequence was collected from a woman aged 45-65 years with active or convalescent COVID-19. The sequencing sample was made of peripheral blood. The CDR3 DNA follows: TGTGCCAGCAGCGTAGACGGTTACGAGCAGTACTTC. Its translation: CASSVDGYEQYF.